The 9 T cell receptor beta chains below were found in one sample sequenced in a study of shared clonotypes between healthy human individuals. In the naive CD8 group, cells lacked CD45RO and were positively selected for CCR7, so terminally differentiated effector memory CD45RA+ cells were left out. This table comes from immunoSEQ multiplex PCR, and its TCRdb copy is limited to in-frame clones, with some not included. This table has nearly 600,000 clones, roughly 95% appearing once. Material for sequencing was naive CD8+ T cells sorted from blood. The receptors were gathered from a woman aged 30 to 39 in good health.

The chain carries TRBV11-3 and TRBJ2-7; TRBD1 matches 10 bases. CDR1 is SGHNT and CDR2 is YENEEA in the germline V gene. The CDR3 is 18 amino acids. V lost 3 bases to trimming and J lost 5 bases; unmatched junction nucleotides: 16. In DNA form, the CDR3 reads TGTGCCAGCAGCTTGGCTCTGGCGGGACAGGGGTCAAAGAACGAGCAGTACTTC. This encodes CASSLALAGQGSKNEQYF.

V usage is TRBV27 and J usage is TRBJ2-7; possibly TRBD2 for D (5 bases). The CDR3 is 12 residues long. Looked up from germline, CDR1 is MNHEY and CDR2 is SMNVEV (reference sequence). V was clipped by 8 bases and J by 5 bases, with 13 bases between them. CDR3 amino acids: CASGSSYHEQYF. CDR3 nucleotides: TGTGCCAGCGGCTCTAGCTACCACGAGCAGTACTTC.

This clone has only one observation. This chain connects TRBV28 to TRBJ2-1, with no clear D. Trimming removed 4 bases from V and 8 bases from J, with 6 bases in between. Germline V gene lookup returns CDR1 MDHEN and CDR2 SYDVKM. CDR3 length: 11 residues. This CDR3 reads CASSYGDEQFF. In DNA form, the CDR3 reads TGTGCCAGCAGTTATGGGGATGAGCAGTTCTTC.

The chain has TRBV11-2 and TRBJ2-3, with 7 bases matching TRBD2. V lost 4 bases, J lost 0 bases, and 7 bases stayed unmatched. In germline, CDR1 is SGHAT, CDR2 FQNNGV. The CDR3 is made up of 16 amino acids. As DNA, the CDR3 is TGTGCCAGCAGCTATATAGCGGGCACTAGCACAGATACGCAGTATTTT. This codes for CASSYIAGTSTDTQYF.

The chain joins TRBV30 to TRBJ2-7; D uncertain. CDR1 and CDR2 (germline): GTSNPN, SVGIG (reference sequence). This CDR3 has 14 residues. Trimming shortened V by 0 bases and J by 0 bases, and 9 bases separated the two germline ends. As DNA, the CDR3 is TGTGCCTGGAGTGTAGTAGTAAGCTCCTACGAGCAGTACTTC. It specifies CAWSVVVSSYEQYF.

This clone has a single count. The chain uses TRBV19 and TRBJ2-7, with 9 bases fitting TRBD1. The germline CDR1 and CDR2 sequences are LNHDA and SQIVND (reference sequence). V lost 6 bases, J lost 4 bases, and 10 bases stayed unmatched. CDR3 size: 15 residues. CDR3 protein: CASRAGTGFQYEQYF. The CDR3 coding sequence is TGTGCCAGTAGGGCCGGGACAGGGTTCCAGTACGAGCAGTACTTC.

The chain joins TRBV7-6 to TRBJ1-1; tentative D call: TRBD1 (5 bases). V was shortened by 0 bases and J by 1 base, with 9 bases between the two germline ends. The CDR3 is 15 residues long. Germline loops: CDR1 SGHVS, CDR2 FNYEAQ. The CDR3 reads CASSLAPGGNTEAFF. CDR3 bases: TGTGCCAGCAGCTTAGCGCCGGGGGGGAACACTGAAGCTTTCTTT. Looking up the rest from reference TRBV7-6 and TRBJ1-1 gives the full variable domain: GAGVSQSPRYKVTKRGQDVALRCDPISGHVSLYWYRQALGQGPEFLTYFNYEAQQDKSGLPNDRFSAERPEGSISTLTIQRTEQRDSAMYRCASSLAPGGNTEAFFGQGTRLTVV.

The rearrangement joins TRBV4-2 to TRBJ2-5; 7 bases line up with TRBD1. The J segment lost 2 bases and the V segment lost 8 bases, leaving 5 bases of the junction unmatched. The CDR3 is 13 amino acids. The germline V gene has CDR1 LGHNA and CDR2 YNFKEQ. CDR3 bases: TGTGCCAGCCGGGACAGCTTGCAAGAGACCCAGTACTTC. This gives the protein CASRDSLQETQYF.

V is TRBV4-1 and J is TRBJ2-2; D perhaps matches TRBD2 (6 bases). V was pared by 3 bases and J by 7 bases, with 9 bases between. CDR3 length equals 13 residues. Germline lookup yields CDR1 MGHRA and CDR2 YSYEKL. CDR3 sequence reads: CASSHMGGGELFF. The CDR3 nucleotides read TGCGCCAGCAGCCATATGGGGGGCGGGGAGCTGTTTTTT.